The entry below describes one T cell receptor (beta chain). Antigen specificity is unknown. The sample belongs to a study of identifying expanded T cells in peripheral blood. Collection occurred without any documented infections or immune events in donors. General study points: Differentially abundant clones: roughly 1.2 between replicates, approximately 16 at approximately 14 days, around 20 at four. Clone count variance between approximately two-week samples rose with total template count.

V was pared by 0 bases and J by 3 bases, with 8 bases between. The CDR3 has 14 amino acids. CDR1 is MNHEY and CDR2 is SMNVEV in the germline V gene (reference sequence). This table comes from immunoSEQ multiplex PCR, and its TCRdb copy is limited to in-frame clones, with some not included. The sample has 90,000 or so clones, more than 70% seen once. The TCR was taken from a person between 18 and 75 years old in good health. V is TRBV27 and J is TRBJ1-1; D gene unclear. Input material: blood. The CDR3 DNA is TGTGCCAGCAGTTTATCGGTGGGGTACACTGAAGCTTTCTTT. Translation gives CASSLSVGYTEAFF.